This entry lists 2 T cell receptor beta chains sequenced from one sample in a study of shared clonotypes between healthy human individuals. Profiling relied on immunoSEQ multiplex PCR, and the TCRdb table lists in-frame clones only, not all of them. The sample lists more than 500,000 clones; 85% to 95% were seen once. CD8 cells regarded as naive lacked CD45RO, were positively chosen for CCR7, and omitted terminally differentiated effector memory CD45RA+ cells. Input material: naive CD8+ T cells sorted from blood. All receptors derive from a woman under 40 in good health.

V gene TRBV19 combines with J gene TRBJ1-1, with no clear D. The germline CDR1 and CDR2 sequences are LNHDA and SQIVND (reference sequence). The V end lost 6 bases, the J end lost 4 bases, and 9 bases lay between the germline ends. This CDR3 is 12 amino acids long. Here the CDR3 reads CASRTQGTEAFF. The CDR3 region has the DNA TGTGCCAGTAGGACCCAAGGCACTGAAGCTTTCTTT. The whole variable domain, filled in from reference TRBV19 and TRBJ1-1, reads DGGITQSPKYLFRKEGQNVTLSCEQNLNHDAMYWYRQDPGQGLRLIYYSQIVNDFQKGDIAEGYSVSREKKESFPLTVTSAQKNPTAFYLCASRTQGTEAFFGQGTRLTVV.

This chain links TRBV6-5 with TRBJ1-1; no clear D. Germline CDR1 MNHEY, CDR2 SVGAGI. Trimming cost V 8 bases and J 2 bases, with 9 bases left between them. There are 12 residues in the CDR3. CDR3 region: CASGPSNTEAFF. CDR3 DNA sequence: TGTGCCAGCGGACCGTCAAACACTGAAGCTTTCTTT.